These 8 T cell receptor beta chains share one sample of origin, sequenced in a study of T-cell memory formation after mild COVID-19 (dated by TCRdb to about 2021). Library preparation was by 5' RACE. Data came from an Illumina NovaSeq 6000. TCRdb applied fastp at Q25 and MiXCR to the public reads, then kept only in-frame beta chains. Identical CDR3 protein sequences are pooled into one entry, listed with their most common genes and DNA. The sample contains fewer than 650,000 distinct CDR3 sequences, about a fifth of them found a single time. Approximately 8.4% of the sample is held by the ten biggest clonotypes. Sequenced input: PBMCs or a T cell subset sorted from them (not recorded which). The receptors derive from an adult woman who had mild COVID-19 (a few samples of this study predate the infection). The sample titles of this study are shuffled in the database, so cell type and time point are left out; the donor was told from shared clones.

CDR3 DNA sequence: TGTGCCAGCAGCTTACGGGGGGCTCAGAACACTGAAGCTTTCTTT. It yields the protein CASSLRGAQNTEAFF. V is TRBV7-6 and J is TRBJ1-1; TRBD1 might be the D (6 bases). Germline V gene sequence: CDR1 SGHVS, CDR2 FNYEAQ. This CDR3 contains 15 residues. Trimming took off 2 bases at V and 1 base at J, with 11 bases between the two ends.

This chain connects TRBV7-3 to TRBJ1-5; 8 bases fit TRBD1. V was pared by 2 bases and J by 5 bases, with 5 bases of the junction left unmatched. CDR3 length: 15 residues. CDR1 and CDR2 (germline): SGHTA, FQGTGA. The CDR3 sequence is CASSLGDRLDQPQHF. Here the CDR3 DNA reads TGTGCCAGCAGCTTAGGGGACAGGCTGGATCAGCCCCAGCATTTT.

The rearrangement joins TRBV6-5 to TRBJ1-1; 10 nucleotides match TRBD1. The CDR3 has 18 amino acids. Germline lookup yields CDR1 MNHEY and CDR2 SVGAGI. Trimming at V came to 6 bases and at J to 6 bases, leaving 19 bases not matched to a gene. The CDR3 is CASSHHPRDRGMEAEAFF. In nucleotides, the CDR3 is TGTGCCAGCAGCCACCATCCTAGGGACAGGGGAATGGAAGCTGAAGCTTTCTTT.

The CDR3 loop reads CASSGTLQGVPYF. The CDR3 bases are TGTGCCAGCAGTGGGACCCTACAGGGAGTCCCCTACTTC. The V call is TRBV25-1, the J call TRBJ2-5; possibly TRBD1 for D (6 bases). The ends were cut back, 4 bases at V and 14 bases at J, with 20 bases in the middle. The germline V gene has CDR1 MGHDK and CDR2 SYGVNS. The CDR3 totals 13 residues.

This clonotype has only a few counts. The CDR3 protein is CASSLTPFRDPGSTDTQYF. For the CDR3, the DNA is TGTGCCAGCAGCCTAACGCCCTTCCGGGACCCCGGGAGCACAGATACGCAGTATTTT. V usage is TRBV7-9 and J usage is TRBJ2-3, with D perhaps given as TRBD1 or TRBD2 (5 bases each). The CDR3 is 19 amino acids. Germline loops: CDR1 SEHNR, CDR2 FQNEAQ (reference sequence). The V and J ends lost 5 bases and 0 bases respectively, with 24 bases between them.

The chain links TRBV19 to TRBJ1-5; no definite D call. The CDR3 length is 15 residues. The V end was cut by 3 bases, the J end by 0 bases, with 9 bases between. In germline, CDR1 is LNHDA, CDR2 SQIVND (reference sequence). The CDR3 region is CASSMTSLSNQPQHF. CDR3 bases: TGTGCCAGTAGTATGACATCTCTTAGCAATCAGCCCCAGCATTTT.

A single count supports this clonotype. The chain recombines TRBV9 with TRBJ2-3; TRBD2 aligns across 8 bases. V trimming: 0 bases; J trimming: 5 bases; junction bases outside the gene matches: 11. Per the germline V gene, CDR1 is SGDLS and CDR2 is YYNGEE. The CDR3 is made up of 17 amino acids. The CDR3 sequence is CASSVEDSGTSGDTQYF. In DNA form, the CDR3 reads TGTGCCAGCAGCGTAGAGGATAGCGGGACCTCGGGAGATACGCAGTATTTT.

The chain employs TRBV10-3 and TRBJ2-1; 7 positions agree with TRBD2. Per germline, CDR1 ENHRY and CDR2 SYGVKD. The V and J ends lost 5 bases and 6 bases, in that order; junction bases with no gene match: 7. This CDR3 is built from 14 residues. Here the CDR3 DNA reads TGTGCCATCAGTCGACTAGCCGAGGCCAATGAGCAGTTCTTC. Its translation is CAISRLAEANEQFF.